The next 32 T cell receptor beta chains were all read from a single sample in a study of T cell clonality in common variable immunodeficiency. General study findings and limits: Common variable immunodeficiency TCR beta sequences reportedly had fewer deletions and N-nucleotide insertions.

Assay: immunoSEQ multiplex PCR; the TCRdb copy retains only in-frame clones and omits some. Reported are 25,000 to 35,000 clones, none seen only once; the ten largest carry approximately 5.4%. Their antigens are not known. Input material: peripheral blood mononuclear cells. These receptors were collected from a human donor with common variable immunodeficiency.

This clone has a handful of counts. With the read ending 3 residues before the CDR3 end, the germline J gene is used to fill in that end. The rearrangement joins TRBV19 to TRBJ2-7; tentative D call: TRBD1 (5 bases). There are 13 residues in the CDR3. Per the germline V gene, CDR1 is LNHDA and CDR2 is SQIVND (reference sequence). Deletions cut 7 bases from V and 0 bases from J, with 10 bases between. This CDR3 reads CASNQRGSYEQYF. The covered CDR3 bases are TGTGCCAGTAACCAAAGGGGCTCCTACGAG.

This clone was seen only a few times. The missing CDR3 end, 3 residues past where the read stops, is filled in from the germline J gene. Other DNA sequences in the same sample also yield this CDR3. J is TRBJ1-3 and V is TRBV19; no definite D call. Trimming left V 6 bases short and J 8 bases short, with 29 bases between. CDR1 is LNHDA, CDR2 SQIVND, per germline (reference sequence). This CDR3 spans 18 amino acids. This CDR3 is CASSSTAAAAVVGDTIYF. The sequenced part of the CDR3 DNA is TGTGCCAGTAGCTCGACGGCAGCGGCAGCTGTCGTCGGGGACACC. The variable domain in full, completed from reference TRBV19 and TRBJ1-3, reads DGGITQSPKYLFRKEGQNVTLSCEQNLNHDAMYWYRQDPGQGLRLIYYSQIVNDFQKGDIAEGYSVSREKKESFPLTVTSAQKNPTAFYLCASSSTAAAAVVGDTIYFGEGSWLTVV.

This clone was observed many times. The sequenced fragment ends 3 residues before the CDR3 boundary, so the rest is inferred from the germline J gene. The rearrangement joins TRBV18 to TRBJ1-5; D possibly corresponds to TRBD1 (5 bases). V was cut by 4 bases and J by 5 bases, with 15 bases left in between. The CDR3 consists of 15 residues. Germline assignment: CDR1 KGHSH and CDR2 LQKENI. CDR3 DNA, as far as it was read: TGTGCCAGCTCACTAGAACTGGGGGGTGATCAGCCC. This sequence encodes CASSLELGGDQP. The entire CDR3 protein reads CASSLELGGDQPQHF. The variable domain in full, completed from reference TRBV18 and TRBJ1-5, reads NAGVMQNPRHLVRRRGQEARLRCSPMKGHSHVYWYRQLPEEGLKFMVYLQKENIIDESGMPKERFSAEFPKEGPSILRIQQVVRGDSAAYFCASSLELGGDQPQHFGDGTRLSIL.

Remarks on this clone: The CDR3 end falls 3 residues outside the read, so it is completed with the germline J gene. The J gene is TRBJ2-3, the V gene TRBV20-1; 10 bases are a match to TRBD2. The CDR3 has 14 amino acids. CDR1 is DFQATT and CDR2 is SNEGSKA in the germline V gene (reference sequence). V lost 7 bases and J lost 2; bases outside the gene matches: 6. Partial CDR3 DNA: TGCAGTGTACAGCGGGGGGGCCTCACAGATACG. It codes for CSVQRGGLTDT. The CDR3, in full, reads CSVQRGGLTDTQYF.

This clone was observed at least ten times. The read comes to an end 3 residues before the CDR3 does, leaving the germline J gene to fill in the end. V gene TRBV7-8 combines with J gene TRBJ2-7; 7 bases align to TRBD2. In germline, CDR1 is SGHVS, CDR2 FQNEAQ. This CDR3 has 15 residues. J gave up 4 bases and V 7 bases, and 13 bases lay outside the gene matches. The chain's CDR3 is CASTPSAAGFYEQYF. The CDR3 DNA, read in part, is TGTGCCAGCACCCCCTCAGCAGCGGGGTTTTACGAG.

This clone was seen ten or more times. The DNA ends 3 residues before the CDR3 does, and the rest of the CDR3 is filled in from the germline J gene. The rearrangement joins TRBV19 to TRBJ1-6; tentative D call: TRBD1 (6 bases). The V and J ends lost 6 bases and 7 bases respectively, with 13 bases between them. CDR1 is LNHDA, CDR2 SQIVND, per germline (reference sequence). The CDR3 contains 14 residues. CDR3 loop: CASSLGQQNSPLHF. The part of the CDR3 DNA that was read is TGTGCCAGTAGCTTAGGACAGCAAAATTCACCC.

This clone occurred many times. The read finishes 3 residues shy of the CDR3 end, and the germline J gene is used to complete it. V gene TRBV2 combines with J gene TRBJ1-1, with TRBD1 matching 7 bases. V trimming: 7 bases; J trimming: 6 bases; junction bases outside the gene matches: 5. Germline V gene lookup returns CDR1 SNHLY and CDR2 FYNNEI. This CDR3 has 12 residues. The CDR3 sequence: CASMRRGPEAFF. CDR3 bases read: TGTGCCAGCATGCGAAGGGGGCCTGAA.

The covered CDR3 bases are TGTGCCAGCAGCTCTAGCGGGAGGGACAATGAG. This gives the protein CASSSSGRDNE. The entire CDR3 is CASSSSGRDNEQFF. The chain uses TRBV5-8 and TRBJ2-1; 12 nucleotides align to TRBD2. The read comes to an end 3 residues before the CDR3 does, leaving the germline J gene to fill in the end. The CDR3 has 14 residues. V lost 3 bases and J lost 5; bases outside the gene matches: 0. The germline gives CDR1 SGHTS, CDR2 YDEGEE. Full variable domain (remainder filled in from reference TRBV5-8 and TRBJ2-1): EAGVTQSPTHLIKTRGQQATLRCSPISGHTSVYWYQQALGLGLQFLLWYDEGEERNRGNFPPRFSGRQFPNYSSELNVNALELEDSALYLCASSSSGRDNEQFFGPGTRLTVL.

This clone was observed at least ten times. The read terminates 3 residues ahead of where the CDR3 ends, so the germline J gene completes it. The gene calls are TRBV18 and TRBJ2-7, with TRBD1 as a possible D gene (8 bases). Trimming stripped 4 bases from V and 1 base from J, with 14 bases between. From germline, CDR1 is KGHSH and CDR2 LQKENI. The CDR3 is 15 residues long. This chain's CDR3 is CASSHGQGGSYEQYF. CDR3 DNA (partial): TGTGCCAGCTCACACGGACAGGGAGGGTCCTACGAG.

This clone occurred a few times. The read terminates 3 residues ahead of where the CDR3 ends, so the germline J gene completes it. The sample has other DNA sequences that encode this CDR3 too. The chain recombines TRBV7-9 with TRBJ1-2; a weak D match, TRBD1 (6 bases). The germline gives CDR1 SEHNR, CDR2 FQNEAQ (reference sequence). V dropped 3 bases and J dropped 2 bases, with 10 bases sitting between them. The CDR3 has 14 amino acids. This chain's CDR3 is CASSLAQGNYGYTF. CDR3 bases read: TGTGCCAGCAGCTTGGCTCAGGGGAACTATGGC.

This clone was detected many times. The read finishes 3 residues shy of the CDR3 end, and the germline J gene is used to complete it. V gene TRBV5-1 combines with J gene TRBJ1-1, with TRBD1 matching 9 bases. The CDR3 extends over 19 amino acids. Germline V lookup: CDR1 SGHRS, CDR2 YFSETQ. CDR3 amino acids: CASSAEERTGAVLFTGAFF. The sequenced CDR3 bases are TGCGCCAGCAGCGCCGAGGAACGGACAGGGGCAGTGTTATTTACGGGA. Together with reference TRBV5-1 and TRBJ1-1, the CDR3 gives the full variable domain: KAGVTQTPRYLIKTRGQQVTLSCSPISGHRSVSWYQQTPGQGLQFLFEYFSETQRNKGNFPGRFSGRQFSNSRSEMNVSTLELGDSALYLCASSAEERTGAVLFTGAFFGQGTRLTVV.

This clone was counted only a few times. The CDR3: CASSSQGVTQPQHF. CDR3 DNA (partial): TGTGCCAGCAGTTCCCAGGGGGTGACTCAGCCC. This chain connects TRBV7-9 to TRBJ1-5, with 7 bases aligning to TRBD1. Sequencing ends 3 residues short of the CDR3 end; the germline J gene provides the rest. This CDR3 region has 14 residues. Germline V lookup: CDR1 SEHNR, CDR2 FQNEAQ (reference sequence). V was pared by 6 bases and J by 6 bases, with 8 bases of the junction left unmatched.

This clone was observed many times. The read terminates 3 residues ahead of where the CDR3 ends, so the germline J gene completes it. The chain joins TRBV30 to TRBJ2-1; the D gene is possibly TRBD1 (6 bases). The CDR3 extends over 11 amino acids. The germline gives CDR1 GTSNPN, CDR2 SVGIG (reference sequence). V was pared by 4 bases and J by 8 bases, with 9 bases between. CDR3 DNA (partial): TGTGCCTGGATCCAGGGGTATGAG. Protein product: CAWIQGYE. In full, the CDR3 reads CAWIQGYEQFF.

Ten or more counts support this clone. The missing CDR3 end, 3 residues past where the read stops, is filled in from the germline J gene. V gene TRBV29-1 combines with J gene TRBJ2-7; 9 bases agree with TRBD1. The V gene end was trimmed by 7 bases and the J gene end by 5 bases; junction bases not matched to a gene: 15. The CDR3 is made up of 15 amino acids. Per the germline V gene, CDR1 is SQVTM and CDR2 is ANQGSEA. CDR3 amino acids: CSGADRGQGNNEQYF. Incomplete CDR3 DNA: TGCAGCGGAGCAGACCGGGGACAGGGTAACAACGAG.

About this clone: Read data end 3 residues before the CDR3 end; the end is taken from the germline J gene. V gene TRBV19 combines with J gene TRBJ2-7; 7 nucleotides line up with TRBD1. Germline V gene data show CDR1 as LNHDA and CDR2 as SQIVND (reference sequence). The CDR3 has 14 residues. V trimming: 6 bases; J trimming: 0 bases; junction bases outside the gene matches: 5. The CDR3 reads CASSRQGSSYEQYF. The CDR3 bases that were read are TGTGCCAGTAGCCGACAGGGAAGCTCCTACGAG.

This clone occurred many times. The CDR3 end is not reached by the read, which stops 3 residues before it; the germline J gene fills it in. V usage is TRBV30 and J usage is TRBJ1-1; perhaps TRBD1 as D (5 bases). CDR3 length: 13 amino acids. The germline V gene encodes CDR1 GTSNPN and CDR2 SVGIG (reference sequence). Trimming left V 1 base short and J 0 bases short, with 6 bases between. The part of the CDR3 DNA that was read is TGTGCCTGGAGTGGACAGATGAACACTGAA. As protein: CAWSGQMNTE. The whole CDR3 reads CAWSGQMNTEAFF.

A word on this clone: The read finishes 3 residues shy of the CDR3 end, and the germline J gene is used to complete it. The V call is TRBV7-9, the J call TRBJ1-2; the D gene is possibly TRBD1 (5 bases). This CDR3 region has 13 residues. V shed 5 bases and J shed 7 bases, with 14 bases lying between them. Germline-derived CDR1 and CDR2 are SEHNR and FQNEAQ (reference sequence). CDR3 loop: CASSVRGVGGYTF. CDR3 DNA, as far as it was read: TGTGCCAGCAGCGTTCGAGGGGTGGGTGGC. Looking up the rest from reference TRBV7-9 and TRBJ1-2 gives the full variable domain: DTGVSQNPRHKITKRGQNVTFRCDPISEHNRLYWYRQTLGQGPEFLTYFQNEAQLEKSRLLSDRFSAERPKGSFSTLEIQRTEQGDSAMYLCASSVRGVGGYTFGSGTRLTVV.

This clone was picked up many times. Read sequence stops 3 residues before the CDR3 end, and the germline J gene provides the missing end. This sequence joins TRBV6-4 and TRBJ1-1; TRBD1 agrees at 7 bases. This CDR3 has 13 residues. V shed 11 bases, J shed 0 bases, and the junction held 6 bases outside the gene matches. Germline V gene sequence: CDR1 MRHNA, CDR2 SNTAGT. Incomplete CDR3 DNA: TGTGCCTCCCGAGGGGGCTTGAACACTGAA. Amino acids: CASRGGLNTE. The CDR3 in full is CASRGGLNTEAFF.

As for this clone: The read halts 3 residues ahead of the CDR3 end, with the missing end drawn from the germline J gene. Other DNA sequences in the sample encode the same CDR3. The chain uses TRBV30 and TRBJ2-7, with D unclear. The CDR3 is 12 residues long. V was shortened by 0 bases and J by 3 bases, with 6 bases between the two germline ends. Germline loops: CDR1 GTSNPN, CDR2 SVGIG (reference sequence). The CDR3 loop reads CAWSVSGYEQYF. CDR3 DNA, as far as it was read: TGTGCCTGGAGTGTGTCAGGCTACGAG.

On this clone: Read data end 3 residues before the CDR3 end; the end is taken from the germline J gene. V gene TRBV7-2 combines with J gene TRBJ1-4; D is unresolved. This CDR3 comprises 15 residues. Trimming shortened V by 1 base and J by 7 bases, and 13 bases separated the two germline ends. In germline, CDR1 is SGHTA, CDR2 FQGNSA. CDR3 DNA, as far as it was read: TGTGCCAGCAGCTTAGTCTACGTCCCCGGTGAAAAA. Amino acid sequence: CASSLVYVPGEK. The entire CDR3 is CASSLVYVPGEKLFF. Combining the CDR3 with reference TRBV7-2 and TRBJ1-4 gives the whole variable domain GAGVSQSPSNKVTEKGKDVELRCDPISGHTALYWYRQSLGQGLEFLIYFQGNSAPDKSGLPSDRFSAERTGGSVSTLTIQRTQQEDSAVYLCASSLVYVPGEKLFFGSGTQLSVL.

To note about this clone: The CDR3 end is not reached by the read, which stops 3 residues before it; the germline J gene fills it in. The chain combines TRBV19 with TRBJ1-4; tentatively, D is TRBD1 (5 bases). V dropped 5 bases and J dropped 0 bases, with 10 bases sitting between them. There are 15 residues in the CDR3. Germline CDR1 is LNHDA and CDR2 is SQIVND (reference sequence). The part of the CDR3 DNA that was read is TGTGCCAGTAGTGTTCAGACAGCAACTAATGAAAAA. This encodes CASSVQTATNEK. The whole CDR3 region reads CASSVQTATNEKLFF.

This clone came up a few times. Incomplete CDR3 DNA: TGTGCCAGCAGTGAAACGGGCGGGGGCGCCTACAATGAG. Translated, it gives CASSETGGGAYNE. In full, the CDR3 is CASSETGGGAYNEQFF. This sequence joins TRBV7-3 and TRBJ2-1, with D possibly matching TRBD2 (7 bases). The CDR3 end falls 3 residues outside the read, so it is completed with the germline J gene. Trimming stripped 6 bases from V and 2 bases from J, with 17 bases between. The length of the CDR3 is 16 residues. The germline V gene encodes CDR1 SGHTA and CDR2 FQGTGA.

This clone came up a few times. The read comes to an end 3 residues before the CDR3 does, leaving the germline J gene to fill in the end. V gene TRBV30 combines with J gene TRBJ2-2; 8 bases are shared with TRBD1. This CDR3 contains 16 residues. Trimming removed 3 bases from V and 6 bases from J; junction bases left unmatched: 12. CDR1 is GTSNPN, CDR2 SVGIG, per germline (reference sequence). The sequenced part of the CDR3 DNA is TGTGCCTGGAGGGGCATCGCAGGGGGCTCGGCCGGGGAG. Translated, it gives CAWRGIAGGSAGE. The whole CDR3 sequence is CAWRGIAGGSAGELFF.

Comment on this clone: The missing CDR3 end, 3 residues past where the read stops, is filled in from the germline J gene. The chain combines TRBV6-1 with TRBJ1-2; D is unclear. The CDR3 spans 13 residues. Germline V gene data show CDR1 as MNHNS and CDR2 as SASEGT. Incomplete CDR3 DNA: TGTGCCAGCAGTGAATTGGGCCCCGGAGGC. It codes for CASSELGPGG. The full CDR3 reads CASSELGPGGYTF.

The CDR3 sequence: CASSSPVDTEAFF. Incomplete CDR3 DNA: TGTGCCAGCAGCTCACCAGTGGACACTGAA. This chain joins TRBV7-2 and TRBJ1-1; D remains ambiguous. The sequence runs out 3 residues before the end of the CDR3; the remainder is reconstructed from the germline J gene. The CDR3 is 13 amino acids. CDR1 is SGHTA and CDR2 is FQGNSA in the germline V gene. Deletions cut 4 bases from V and 3 bases from J, with 9 bases between.

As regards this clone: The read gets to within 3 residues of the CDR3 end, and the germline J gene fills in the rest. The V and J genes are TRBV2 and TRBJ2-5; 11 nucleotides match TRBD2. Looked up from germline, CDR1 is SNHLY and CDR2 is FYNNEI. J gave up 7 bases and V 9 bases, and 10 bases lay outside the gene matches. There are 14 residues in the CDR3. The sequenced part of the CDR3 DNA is TGTGCCAGTAATAGCGGGGGGGCCGAGGGGACC. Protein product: CASNSGGAEGT. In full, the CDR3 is CASNSGGAEGTQYF.

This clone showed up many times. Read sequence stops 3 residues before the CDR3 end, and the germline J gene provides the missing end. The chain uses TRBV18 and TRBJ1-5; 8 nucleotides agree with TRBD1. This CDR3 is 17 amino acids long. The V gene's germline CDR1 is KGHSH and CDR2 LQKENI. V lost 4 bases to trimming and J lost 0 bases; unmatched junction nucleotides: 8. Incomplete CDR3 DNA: TGTGCCAGCTCACGCGGGACAGGTAAATATAGCAATCAGCCC. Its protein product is CASSRGTGKYSNQP. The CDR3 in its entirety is CASSRGTGKYSNQPQHF.

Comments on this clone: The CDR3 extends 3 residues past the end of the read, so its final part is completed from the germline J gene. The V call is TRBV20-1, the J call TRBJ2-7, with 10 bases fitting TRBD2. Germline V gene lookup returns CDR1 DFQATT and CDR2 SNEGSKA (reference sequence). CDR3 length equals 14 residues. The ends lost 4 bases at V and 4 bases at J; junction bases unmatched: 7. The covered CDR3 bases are TGCAGTGCTACCCCTCTAGCGGGGGTTTACGAG. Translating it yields CSATPLAGVYE. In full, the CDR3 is CSATPLAGVYEQYF.

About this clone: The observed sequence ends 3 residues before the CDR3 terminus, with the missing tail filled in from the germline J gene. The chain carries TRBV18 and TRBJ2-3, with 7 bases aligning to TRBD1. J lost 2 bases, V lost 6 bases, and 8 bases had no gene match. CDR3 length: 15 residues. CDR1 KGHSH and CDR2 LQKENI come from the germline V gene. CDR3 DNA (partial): TGTGCCAGCTCGTCACCGGGACAGCTCACAGATACG. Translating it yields CASSSPGQLTDT. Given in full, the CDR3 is CASSSPGQLTDTQYF. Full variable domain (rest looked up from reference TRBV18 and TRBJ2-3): NAGVMQNPRHLVRRRGQEARLRCSPMKGHSHVYWYRQLPEEGLKFMVYLQKENIIDESGMPKERFSAEFPKEGPSILRIQQVVRGDSAAYFCASSSPGQLTDTQYFGPGTRLTVL.

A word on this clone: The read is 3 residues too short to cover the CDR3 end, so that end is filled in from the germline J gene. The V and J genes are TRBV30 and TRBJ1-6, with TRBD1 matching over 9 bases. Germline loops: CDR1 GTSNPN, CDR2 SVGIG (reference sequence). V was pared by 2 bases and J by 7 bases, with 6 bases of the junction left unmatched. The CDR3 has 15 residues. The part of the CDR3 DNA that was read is TGTGCCTGGAGTCCCGGGACAGGGAGAAATTCACCC. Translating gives CAWSPGTGRNSP. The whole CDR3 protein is CAWSPGTGRNSPLHF.

Partial CDR3 DNA: TGTGCCAGCAGCTTGACAGGGGGCGACGAG. It codes for CASSLTGGDE. The entire CDR3 protein is CASSLTGGDEQYF. The V call is TRBV5-4, the J call TRBJ2-7; 9 bases map to TRBD1. The CDR3 goes on 3 residues after the read ends, and that part is filled in from the germline J gene. In germline, CDR1 is SGHNT, CDR2 YYREEE (reference sequence). The CDR3 extends over 13 amino acids. The V gene end was trimmed by 1 base and the J gene end by 5 bases; junction bases not matched to a gene: 1. The whole variable domain, filled in from reference TRBV5-4 and TRBJ2-7, reads ETGVTQSPTHLIKTRGQQVTLRCSSQSGHNTVSWYQQALGQGPQFIFQYYREEENGRGNFPPRFSGLQFPNYSSELNVNALELDDSALYLCASSLTGGDEQYFGPGTRLTVT.

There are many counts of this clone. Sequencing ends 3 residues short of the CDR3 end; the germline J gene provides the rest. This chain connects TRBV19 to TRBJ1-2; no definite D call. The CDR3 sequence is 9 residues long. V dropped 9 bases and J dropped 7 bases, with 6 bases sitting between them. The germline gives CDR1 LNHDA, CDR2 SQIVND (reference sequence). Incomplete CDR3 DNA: TGTGCCAGAGCAGGTGGC. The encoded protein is CARAGG. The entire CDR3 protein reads CARAGGYTF.